Following are 20 T cell receptor beta chains from one sample sequenced in a study of blood T cell repertoires in COVID-19. Profiled with immunoSEQ multiplex PCR; TCRdb holds only in-frame clones, not every one. The profile shows around 200,000 clones, about four fifths of them singletons. Sequencing was carried out using peripheral blood. These receptors all stem from a middle-aged man with active or convalescent COVID-19.

The chain has TRBV25-1 and TRBJ1-4, with 7 bases lining up with TRBD1. Per the germline V gene, CDR1 is MGHDK and CDR2 is SYGVNS. The V segment lost 4 bases and the J segment 3 bases; nucleotides outside the gene matches: 8. This CDR3 spans 16 amino acids. The CDR3: CASSATGWGANEKLFF. CDR3 DNA sequence: TGTGCCAGCAGTGCGACAGGGTGGGGGGCTAATGAAAAACTGTTTTTT.

The chain is built from TRBV5-6 and TRBJ2-7, with TRBD1 as a possible D gene (6 bases). CDR1 is SGHDT and CDR2 is YYEEEE in the germline V gene. CDR3 length: 13 residues. Deletions cut 2 bases from V and 2 bases from J, with 8 bases between. CDR3 nucleotide sequence: TGTGCCAGCAGCTTAGACAGGCCCTACGAGCAGTACTTC. It specifies CASSLDRPYEQYF. The entire variable domain, with the rest obtained from reference TRBV5-6 and TRBJ2-7, is as follows: DAGVTQSPTHLIKTRGQQVTLRCSPKSGHDTVSWYQQALGQGPQFIFQYYEEEERQRGNFPDRFSGHQFPNYSSELNVNALLLGDSALYLCASSLDRPYEQYFGPGTRLTVT.

The rearrangement joins TRBV10-3 to TRBJ1-2; a possible D gene is TRBD1 (6 bases). V was cut by 10 bases and J by 2 bases, with 11 bases left in between. The germline CDR1 and CDR2 sequences are ENHRY and SYGVKD. This CDR3 spans 12 amino acids. The CDR3 loop reads CATSQGNYGYTF. The DNA of the CDR3 is TGTGCCACTTCCCAGGGGAACTATGGCTACACCTTC.

Of note for this clone: Other DNA sequences in the same sample also yield this CDR3. V usage is TRBV18 and J usage is TRBJ2-7, with 14 bases fitting TRBD2. CDR1 is KGHSH and CDR2 is LQKENI in the germline V gene. The CDR3 is made up of 15 amino acids. The V and J ends lost 2 bases and 3 bases, in that order; junction bases with no gene match: 0. The CDR3 loop reads CASSPGTSGGYEQYF. The CDR3 nucleotides are TGTGCCAGCTCACCAGGGACTAGCGGGGGCTACGAGCAGTACTTC.

V and J are TRBV7-2 and TRBJ2-3; D remains unclear. Per germline, CDR1 SGHTA and CDR2 FQGNSA. V was trimmed by 5 bases and J by 1 base, leaving 10 bases between them. The CDR3 sequence is 14 residues long. CDR3 DNA: TGTGCCAGCAGCACCCCACGCGGCACAGATACGCAGTATTTT. This codes for CASSTPRGTDTQYF.

The chain uses TRBV6-5 and TRBJ1-2; possible D gene TRBD1, 5 bases. This CDR3 comprises 14 residues. V dropped 8 bases and J dropped 0 bases, with 13 bases sitting between them. From germline, CDR1 is MNHEY and CDR2 SVGAGI. CDR3 amino acids: CASLGAGTNYGYTF. The CDR3 DNA sequence: TGTGCCAGCCTTGGGGCAGGGACTAACTATGGCTACACCTTC.

CDR3: CATSDRGDRGHYGYTF. CDR3 bases: TGTGCCACCAGTGATCGGGGTGACAGGGGGCATTATGGCTACACCTTC. The gene calls are TRBV24-1 and TRBJ1-2, with 10 bases that match TRBD1. The CDR3 is made up of 16 amino acids. V was clipped by 3 bases and J by 5 bases; unmatched bases: 8. The germline gives CDR1 KGHDR, CDR2 SFDVKD.

This clone turned up a few times. The chain links TRBV7-9 to TRBJ2-2; the match to TRBD1 covers 8 bases. Germline V CDR1 and CDR2: SEHNR, FQNEAQ (reference sequence). The CDR3 has 17 residues. V was pared by 4 bases and J by 7 bases, with 14 bases of the junction left unmatched. This CDR3 is CASSSPASRGHNGELFF. The DNA for the CDR3 is TGTGCCAGCAGCTCCCCAGCTTCCAGGGGGCATAACGGGGAGCTGTTTTTT.

This clone has more than one count but fewer than ten. The rearrangement joins TRBV10-3 to TRBJ1-4; D is possibly TRBD1 (5 bases). Germline V lookup: CDR1 ENHRY, CDR2 SYGVKD. V shed 3 bases and J shed 7 bases, with 15 bases lying between them. The CDR3 runs to 15 residues. The CDR3 sequence is CAISEGRQGGEKLFF. Here the CDR3 DNA reads TGTGCCATCAGTGAAGGAAGGCAGGGTGGTGAAAAACTGTTTTTT.

The chain carries TRBV6-6 and TRBJ1-1; tentative D call: TRBD1 (6 bases). This CDR3 spans 14 amino acids. Germline V gene lookup returns CDR1 MNHNY and CDR2 SVGAGI (reference sequence). V shed 6 bases and J shed 1 base, with 12 bases lying between them. CDR3 nucleotide sequence: TGTGCCAGCAGCATAGTAGGGGGGAACACTGAAGCTTTCTTT. It specifies CASSIVGGNTEAFF.

V and J are TRBV29-1 and TRBJ2-3, with 8 bases that match TRBD2. The CDR3 consists of 14 residues. CDR1 and CDR2 from the germline V gene are SQVTM and ANQGSEA. Trimming took 7 bases from V and 4 from J; bases not matched to a gene: 10. This CDR3 reads CSGRTSSGADTQYF. CDR3 coding DNA: TGCAGCGGTAGGACTAGCTCGGGGGCAGATACGCAGTATTTT.

This chain links TRBV5-1 with TRBJ2-7; tentative D call: TRBD2 (6 bases). The germline CDR1 and CDR2 sequences are SGHRS and YFSETQ. With 4 bases removed from V and 6 bases from J, the gap between germline ends came to 20 bases. This CDR3 contains 15 residues. The CDR3 DNA follows: TGCGCCAGCAGCCCTACAGGAATTATCGGGGGCGAGCAGTACTTC. This codes for CASSPTGIIGGEQYF.

For the CDR3, the DNA is TGTGCCAGCTCACGGACAGGGGGAAATTCACCCCTCCACTTT. As protein: CASSRTGGNSPLHF. This rearrangement joins TRBV18 to TRBJ1-6; 10 bases map to TRBD1. The junction had 1 base not matched to a gene; V was cut back by 4 bases and J by 7 bases. In germline, CDR1 is KGHSH, CDR2 LQKENI. The CDR3 is made up of 14 amino acids.

The rearrangement links TRBV12-3 or TRBV12-4 to TRBJ1-2; 9 bases are a match to TRBD1. The length of the CDR3 is 13 residues. Trimming at V came to 5 bases and at J to 3 bases, leaving 1 base not matched to a gene. The CDR3 DNA is TGTGCCAGCAGTACAGGGGGCGACTATGGCTACACCTTC. Translation: CASSTGGDYGYTF.

V is TRBV30 and J is TRBJ2-5; D possibly corresponds to TRBD1 (5 bases). V gave up 1 base and J gave up 5 bases, with 11 bases separating them. The length of the CDR3 is 13 residues. Germline CDR1 is GTSNPN and CDR2 is SVGIG (reference sequence). As DNA, the CDR3 is TGTGCCTGGAGTGGCGAAGGGGCGGAGACCCAGTACTTC. This translates into CAWSGEGAETQYF. Variable domain in full (rest from reference TRBV30 and TRBJ2-5): SQTIHQWPATLVQPVGSPLSLECTVEGTSNPNLYWYRQAAGRGLQLLFYSVGIGQISSEVPQNLSASRPQDRQFILSSKKLLLSDSGFYLCAWSGEGAETQYFGPGTRLLVL.

The rearrangement joins TRBV5-1 to TRBJ1-1, with 10 nucleotides matching TRBD1. The germline CDR1 and CDR2 sequences are SGHRS and YFSETQ. V was pared by 4 bases and J by 7 bases, with 7 bases of the junction left unmatched. The CDR3 is 14 amino acids. Here the CDR3 reads CASSLGQGPIEAFF. The CDR3 DNA is TGCGCCAGCAGCCTGGGACAGGGGCCGATTGAAGCTTTCTTT.

This clone was observed a single time. This chain links TRBV18 with TRBJ1-1; D not certain. Germline V gene data show CDR1 as KGHSH and CDR2 as LQKENI. Trimming shortened V by 4 bases and J by 5 bases, and 23 bases separated the two germline ends. This CDR3 has 17 amino acids. The CDR3 region is CASSRPAATFGWTEAFF. The CDR3 DNA reads as TGTGCCAGCTCACGGCCGGCGGCTACCTTTGGATGGACTGAAGCTTTCTTT.

This clone appeared once. J is TRBJ2-3 and V is TRBV7-2, with 9 bases aligning to TRBD1. Germline assignment: CDR1 SGHTA and CDR2 FQGNSA. The ends lost 1 base at V and 12 bases at J; junction bases unmatched: 11. The CDR3 runs to 15 residues. The CDR3 nucleotides read TGTGCCAGCAGCTTAGTACTCGAACAGGGGGCATCCCAGTATTTT. It specifies CASSLVLEQGASQYF.

This chain connects TRBV6-5 to TRBJ1-2; a possible D gene is TRBD1 (5 bases). V lost 2 bases, J lost 2 bases, and 12 bases lay in between. The CDR3 length is 15 residues. Looked up from germline, CDR1 is MNHEY and CDR2 is SVGAGI. CDR3 loop: CASSYITGGNYGYTF. The DNA for the CDR3 is TGTGCCAGCAGTTACATCACAGGCGGCAACTATGGCTACACCTTC.

The chain combines TRBV13 with TRBJ2-1; D ambiguous. Trimming shortened V by 2 bases and J by 0 bases, and 11 bases separated the two germline ends. The CDR3 has 16 residues. Germline loops: CDR1 PRHDT, CDR2 FYEKMQ (reference sequence). CDR3 protein: CASSLSGVASYNEQFF. DNA of the CDR3: TGTGCCAGCAGCTTATCTGGAGTAGCCTCCTACAATGAGCAGTTCTTC.